These T cell receptor beta chains were read from a single sample in a study of human T cells and chemical hapten exposure. TCRdb re-analysed the RACE reads in MiXCR, keeping a single row per CDR3 protein. The sample lists 35,000 to 50,000 distinct CDR3 sequences, 10% seen once, with roughly 6.2% in the top ten. The starting material was whole blood, obtained in connection with sensitization to the hapten diphenylcyclopropenone (DPC). All receptors derive from a man aged 25 to 40 with alopecia areata. Some clones in this sample may be carry-over from other donors' samples. CDR3s include the opening cysteine and the closing phenylalanine or tryptophan. Fields, in order: J gene, V gene, clone size, D gene, CDR3 DNA, CDR3 protein. A D gene is named only where the DNA matches it firmly. Clone size appears in some rows only: once, few, many, or a class for an expanded clone.

TRBJ1-1 TRBV18 many - TGTGCCAGCTCACCTAAGACGAACACTGAAGCTTTCTTT CASSPKTNTEAFF
TRBJ1-4 TRBV5-1 - - TGCGCCAGCAGCTTGGGCGCCCGCGGGGGCAGTGAAAAACTGTTTTTT CASSLGARGGSEKLFF
TRBJ2-5 TRBV29-1 - - TGCAGCGTTGATCGTGGAAGTGAAGAGACCCAGTACTTC CSVDRGSEETQYF
TRBJ2-1 TRBV12-3/TRBV12-4 many TRBD2 TGTGCCAGCAGTTTGTCGGGACTAGCGGGGGTAAGCTACAATGAGCAGTTCTTC CASSLSGLAGVSYNEQFF
TRBJ1-1 TRBV10-1 few TRBD1 TGCGCCAGCAGTGCGGACAGGTGGGGTGGGACTGAAGCTTTCTTT CASSADRWGGTEAFF
TRBJ1-5 TRBV13 many TRBD1 TGTGCCAGCAGCTTATCAGTCGGGACAGGGTTGAATCAGCCCCAGCATTTT CASSLSVGTGLNQPQHF
TRBJ1-3 TRBV12-3/TRBV12-4 - - TGTGCCAGCAGCTCAGGGGTCCTCTCTGGAAACACCATATATTTT CASSSGVLSGNTIYF
TRBJ2-2 TRBV27 few TRBD2 TGTGCCAGCAGCAGTAGCGGGAGGGCCCCTGGGGAGCTGTTTTTT CASSSSGRAPGELFF
TRBJ1-1 TRBV9 - - TGTGCCAGCAGCGATGGACAGCTTAACACTGAAGCTTTCTTT CASSDGQLNTEAFF
TRBJ1-5 TRBV7-2 many - TGTGCCAGCAGCTTATGGGGAGAATTGGATCAGCCCCAGCATTTT CASSLWGELDQPQHF
TRBJ2-1 TRBV20-1 - - TGCAGTGCAACCTTAGCGAAGAGCTCCTACAATGAGCAGTTCTTC CSATLAKSSYNEQFF
TRBJ1-2 TRBV4-1 many - TGCGCCAGCAGTCCAGGACAGTCCTTCTATGGCTACACCTTC CASSPGQSFYGYTF
TRBJ2-1 TRBV20-1 medium-sized TRBD1 TGCAGTGCTAGGGGACAGACCTACAATGAGCAGTTCTTC CSARGQTYNEQFF
TRBJ1-1 TRBV11-2 - - TGTGCCAGCAGCTTGAACTTTGAAGCTTTCTTT CASSLNFEAFF
TRBJ1-5 TRBV7-6 few - TGTGCCAGCAGCTCTATCGGCGATCAGCCCCAGCATTTT CASSSIGDQPQHF
TRBJ1-1 TRBV20-1 many - TGCAGTGCTAGAGGGGGGGAAGCTTTCTTT CSARGGEAFF
TRBJ2-3 TRBV4-2 few - TGTGCCAGCAGCCAAGACCGTCAGACTAGCACAGATACGCAGTATTTT CASSQDRQTSTDTQYF
TRBJ2-3 TRBV4-3 - - TGCGCCAGCAGCCAGTTCCCGGCCCTGGTAGTAGGCCAAGATACGCAGTATTTT CASSQFPALVVGQDTQYF
TRBJ1-4 TRBV7-2 many - TGTGCCAGCCAGCGGGCGGGGGCGCGCGGTGAAAAACTGTTTTTT CASQRAGARGEKLFF
TRBJ2-2 TRBV7-6 many - TGTGCCAGCAGCTTCGGGAGTTCCACCGGGGAGCTGTTTTTT CASSFGSSTGELFF
TRBJ2-2 TRBV5-4 many TRBD1 TGTGCCAGCAGCGGCAGACAGGGCGGGACCGGGGAGCTGTTTTTT CASSGRQGGTGELFF
TRBJ1-1 TRBV5-4 many TRBD1 TGTGCCAGCAGCATAGGACAGGGGATTAACACTGAAGCTTTCTTT CASSIGQGINTEAFF
TRBJ1-4 TRBV28 - TRBD1 TGTGCCAGCAGTTCAGGGACAGGAGGTAATGAAAAACTGTTTTTT CASSSGTGGNEKLFF
TRBJ2-7 TRBV23-1 - - TGCGCCAGCAGTCAATCGAAAAGGGGAAAGCAGTACTTC CASSQSKRGKQYF
TRBJ2-1 TRBV6-1 few TRBD2 TGTGCCAGCAGCCGGACTAGCGGGAGGACAAGCTCCTACAATGAGCAGTTCTTC CASSRTSGRTSSYNEQFF
TRBJ1-5 TRBV18 many TRBD1 TGTGCCAGCTCACCAGTTGATTCGGTAGGGACAGGGAGGAATCAGCCCCAGCATTTT CASSPVDSVGTGRNQPQHF
TRBJ2-5 TRBV11-2 few TRBD2 TGTGCCAGCCAGCCTAGCGGAGGGTGGGCCCACCAAGAGACCCAGTACTTC CASQPSGGWAHQETQYF